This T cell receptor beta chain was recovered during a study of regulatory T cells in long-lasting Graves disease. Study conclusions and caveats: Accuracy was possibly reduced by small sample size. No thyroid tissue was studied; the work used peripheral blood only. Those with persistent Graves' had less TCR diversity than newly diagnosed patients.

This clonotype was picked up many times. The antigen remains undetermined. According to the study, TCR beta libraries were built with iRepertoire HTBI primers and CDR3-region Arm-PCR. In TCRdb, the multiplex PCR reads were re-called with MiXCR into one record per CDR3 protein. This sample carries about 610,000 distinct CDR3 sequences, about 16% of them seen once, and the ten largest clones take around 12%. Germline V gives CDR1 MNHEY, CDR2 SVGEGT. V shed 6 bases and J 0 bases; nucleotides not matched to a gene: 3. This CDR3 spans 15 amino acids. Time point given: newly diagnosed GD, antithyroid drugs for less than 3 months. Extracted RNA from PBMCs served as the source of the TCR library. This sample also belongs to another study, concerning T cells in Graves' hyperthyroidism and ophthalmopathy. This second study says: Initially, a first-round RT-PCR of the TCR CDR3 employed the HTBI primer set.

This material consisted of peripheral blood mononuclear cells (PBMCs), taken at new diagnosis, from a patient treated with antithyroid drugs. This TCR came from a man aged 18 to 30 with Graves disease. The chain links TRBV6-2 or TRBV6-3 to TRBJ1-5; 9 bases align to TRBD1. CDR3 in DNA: TGTGCCAGCAGGGACAGGGGCTATAGCAATCAGCCCCAGCATTTT. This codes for CASRDRGYSNQPQHF.